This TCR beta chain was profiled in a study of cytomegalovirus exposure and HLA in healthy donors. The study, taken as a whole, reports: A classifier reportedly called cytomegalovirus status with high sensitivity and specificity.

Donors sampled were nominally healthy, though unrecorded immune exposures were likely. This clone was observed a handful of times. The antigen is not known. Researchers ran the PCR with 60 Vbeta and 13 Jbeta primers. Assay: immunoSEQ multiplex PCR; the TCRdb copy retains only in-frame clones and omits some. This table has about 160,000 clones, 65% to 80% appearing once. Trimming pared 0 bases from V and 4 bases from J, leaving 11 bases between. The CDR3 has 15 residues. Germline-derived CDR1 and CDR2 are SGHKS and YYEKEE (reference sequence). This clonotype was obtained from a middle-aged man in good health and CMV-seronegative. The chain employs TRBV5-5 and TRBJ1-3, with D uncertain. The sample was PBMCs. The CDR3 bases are TGTGCCAGCAGCTTGGGGTCGGGAGCAGGAAACACCATATATTTT. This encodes CASSLGSGAGNTIYF.